This T cell receptor (beta chain) is drawn from a study of cytomegalovirus exposure and HLA in healthy donors (dated by TCRdb to the late 2010s). The study in broad terms: In an earlier analysis of approximately 500 of the donors, 276 Gb of sequence data and roughly 100 million unique TCR beta sequences from some 170 million T cells were reported. To predict cytomegalovirus infection status, the study brought together high-throughput TCR immunosequencing, statistical association of individual TCRs with disease status, and machine learning. The later analysis used no new phenotypic data to find candidate immune exposures, relying instead on TCR beta sequences and their occurrence across donors. The study aimed to test whether signatures of past pathogen exposure could be identified by cataloging public T cell receptors. Using immunosequencing, the study profiled T cell repertoires from about 620 subjects and related those repertoires to cytomegalovirus serostatus. Genome-wide SNP genotypes for about three fifths of the roughly 700 donors were used in a later genetic analysis, which treated that subset as a discovery cohort. Of the approximately 400 genotyped donors, about 84% fell in the genetic ancestry cluster associated with self-reported Caucasian donors. An early release that covered roughly 600 HLA-typed donors contained around 300 gigabases of sequencing data and some 87 million unique TCR sequences. To decide whether each TCR beta V gene segment behaved as functional or pseudogenic, an earlier analysis of some 580 of the donors relied on high-throughput TCR beta sequencing. Four to six DR-DQ haplotypes were handled as single units for association and clustering because linkage in the cohort was strong. Every repertoire in the discovery cohort had been generated on one and the same sequencing platform. A separate validation cohort of approximately 120 different subjects was used in addition to the roughly 620-subject first cohort. Typing coverage differed by locus: A, B, C, DRB1 and DQB1 were typed in about 620-630 donors, DQA1 in 522, DPA1 in 600 to 610, and DPB1 in approximately 450. On average, roughly 250,000 unique TCR beta nucleotide sequences were sequenced per donor among several hundred genotyped donors of the cohort, with 15% to 20% of those sequences being non-productive. Donor age, sex, ethnicity and CMV serostatus were collected together with the repertoire data. HLA typing included class I and class II loci at four-digit resolution. To study patterns of TCR occurrence, a later analysis re-analyzed previously published TCR beta repertoires from 550 to 800 donors and added high-resolution HLA genotyping. The investigation overall reported the following: Specific HLA alleles were associated with 18,000 or so TCR beta sequences at a false discovery rate of 0.05 in a later analysis. It was suggested by the authors that the approach could potentially be generalized to other disease states and immunological phenotypes. Presence/absence analyses assumed roughly uniform sequencing depth across donors, an assumption that may not hold. In this cohort, only TCR beta chains were sequenced, and detectable features were limited by the absence of alpha or paired-chain data. HLA typing was unavailable for some donors at each locus, so association tests used only the typed subset. Compared with the 666-donor mean, donors in an Asian-associated ancestry cluster had fewer N-insertions in productive TCRs, according to a later genetic analysis. A cluster of highly shared sequence variants was judged likely to represent a technical artifact of the sequencing pipeline. Broadly in line with IMGT annotations, most TCR beta V segments showed up in productive rearrangements about 87% or about 30% of the time in an earlier analysis of about 500 of the donors. According to a later analysis, most CMV-associated TCR beta chains appeared to be HLA-restricted, and the HLA associations seemed to be driven largely by CMV exposure. CMV serostatus was the only immune exposure information available for the cohort. A later genetic analysis associated a missense DCLRE1C variant with V-gene and J-gene trimming of TCR beta chains, and an independent cohort replicated the association. Some IMGT-functional V segments, including TRBV6-2 and TRBV6-3, could not be told apart with the 87-base-pair reads, so those segments were excluded. While some public TCRs were present in many individuals, most TCR sequences turned up only very rarely across donors. A few of the identified cytomegalovirus-associated TCR beta chains were confirmed in vitro to be specific for cytomegalovirus antigens. The study gave a list of 150 to 200 TCR beta chains associated with cytomegalovirus. Correlated functional status among segregating V segments might be attributable to linkage disequilibrium, but an unknown experimental factor could not be ruled out. In a later analysis, the rate of TCR association differed among HLA loci, with DRB1 alleles having the most associated TCRs and HLA-C alleles having the fewest. In both the original and validation cohorts, the classifier was reported to diagnose cytomegalovirus status with high specificity and sensitivity. A further reported finding was that TCR beta sequences accurately predicted the HLA-A and HLA-B alleles for most subjects in the first cohort. Because counts were too low, roughly 17 rarely observed V segments, including chromosome 9 orphons, were left out of the earlier analysis of approximately 580 of the donors. Compared with equally common non-associated chains, HLA-associated TCR beta chains in a later analysis were more clonally expanded and had lower generation probabilities. According to a later analysis, parvovirus B19, influenza, CMV and Epstein-Barr virus appeared linked to several top co-occurrence clusters. When HLA alleles, especially DR and DQ, strongly co-occurred, attributing TCR associations to individual alleles was difficult.

In total, about 650 healthy bone marrow donors made up the cohort. At the time of sampling, all cohort members were nominally healthy, though unrecorded immune exposures were likely present. The donor tested CMV seronegative and was one of the 352 seronegative cohort members. A peripheral blood sample was provided by each donor, and peripheral blood mononuclear cells were used for TCR beta sequencing. The Qiagen DNeasy Blood Extraction Kit was used to extract genomic DNA from the blood cell samples. From its cysteine to its phenylalanine, the CDR3 spans 16 amino acids. Just the 48-base CDR3 DNA is kept, in frame starting at base 1. From the germline V gene, CDR1 is SNHLY and CDR2 is FYNNEI. Germline trimming amounts to 7 bases on V and 6 bases on J, with 15 as the count of junction bases outside the gene matches. The protocol used for the library was the immunoSEQ multiplex PCR assay. For the multiplex PCR, a mixture combining 60 forward primers for TCR Vbeta segments and 13 reverse primers for TCR Jbeta segments was used. Amplification of the CDR3 region of rearranged TCR beta genes was performed with a multiplex PCR assay on genomic DNA. On the Illumina HiSeq System, the amplified TCR beta libraries were sequenced as 87-base-pair reads. From the authors' description of their analysis: Across the 500 to 850 repertoires, a later analysis counted 78 million or so unique TCR beta chains, 9.5 million to 12 million of which were shared by at least two donors. Raw reads were error-corrected and collapsed into unique sequences with a nearest-neighbor algorithm that merged closely related sequences to remove PCR and sequencing errors. V, D and J gene segments were assigned by aligning CDR3 sequences to IMGT reference sequences. For a sequence to be retained, a match of at least six nucleotides to both a V gene segment and a J gene segment was required. A rearrangement counted as productive if the CDR3 had no stop codons and remained in frame with V and J, and every other rearrangement counted as non-productive. Following IMGT convention, CDR3 was defined as the stretch from the second conserved V-encoded cysteine up to the conserved J-encoded phenylalanine. Sequences without an unambiguous match to a single V gene segment were excluded from the earlier analysis of about 630 of the donors. In an earlier analysis of approximately 590 of the donors, a V segment was called functional when productive rearrangements were above 56.7%, and segregating when the standard deviation between donors exceeded 5%. To diagnose cytomegalovirus status from the catalog of TCR beta chain sequences, a statistical classification framework was built. In a later analysis, V and J genes were assigned by comparing TCR nucleotide sequences against IMGT/GENE-DB human TR gene sequences. In a later analysis, CDR3 sequences and most-parsimonious VDJ recombination scenarios were assigned using the TCRdist pipeline. In a later analysis, each TCR beta chain was defined by its CDR3 amino acid sequence together with its V-gene family, and reads lacking a unique V-gene family were excluded. To address suspected cross-contamination and a sequencing artifact, a later analysis removed approximately 600 highly shared, low-generation-probability nucleotide sequences. A later analysis calculated a clonal expansion index for each public chain from normalized within-repertoire ranks of inferred template counts. In a later analysis, generation probabilities were computed using a VDJ recombination model fitted to out-of-frame rearrangements, and the results were checked against IGoR. A later analysis scored TCR-TCR, TCR-HLA and TCR-CMV co-occurrence with hypergeometric tests, applying a repertoire-size bias correction to TCR pairs. False discovery rates were estimated in a later analysis by permuting HLA or CMV assignments 20 times. In a later analysis, co-occurring TCRs were grouped using DBSCAN, and TCRdist sequence similarity was added for clustering within HLA-allele-positive subsets. Repertoires with fewer than 30,000 or more than 120,000 public chains, plus five repertoires with anomalous nucleotide sharing, were excluded from co-occurrence clustering. TCRdb mirrors the immuneACCESS table, restricted to in-frame sequences. Some clones are absent from its copies; in checked studies, under half trace to an unresolved V gene, and the reason for the others is unknown. V and J calls and clone size come straight from that table; D and trimming were deduced from the DNA. The sample table shows about 170,000 clones, and less than 80% are seen once. The ten biggest clones cover 0.6% to 0.9% of the sample.

To note about this clone: Its recognized antigen is unknown. No much larger clone exists at a distance of one base, and base qualities are not known.

The rearrangement joined TRBV2 to TRBJ2-5, and 9 bases in between align with TRBD2. The sample consisted of PBMCs. This clonotype originated in a female donor in good health and CMV-seronegative. The CDR3 region reads CASTPTGGGAMKTQYF. The DNA is as follows: TGTGCCAGCACCCCTACTGGCGGGGGGGCTATGAAGACCCAGTACTTC.